The T cell receptor beta chain described here comes from a study of CD8+CD57+ T cells in acquired aplastic anemia. General observations from the study: Simpson's diversity of CD8+ cells was not significantly different in patients compared with controls. Found in both controls and patients were twenty-nine CD8+ CDR3 sequences.

With respect to this clonotype: The antigen remains unidentified.

An expansion of CD8+CD57+ cells by flow cytometry had been shown in patients chosen for sequencing. CDR1 and CDR2 from the germline V gene are GTSNPN and SVGIG (reference sequence). V was cut by 1 base and J by 3 bases, with 15 bases left in between. CDR3 length: 16 residues. The study profiled TCR beta VDJ and CDR3 using genomic DNA as template. TCRdb ran MiXCR on the reads and lists one entry per CDR3 protein. There are approximately 200,000 distinct CDR3 sequences in the sample; under 55% occur only once, and nearly 20% lies in the top ten. Specimen: sorted CD4+, CD8+, or CD8+CD57+ T cells (not recorded which) from PBMCs. V usage is TRBV30 and J usage is TRBJ1-4, with D maybe TRBD1 (6 bases). The TCR comes from a human donor with aplastic anemia. The CDR3 is CAWSAGTGRANEKLFF. In DNA form, the CDR3 reads TGTGCCTGGAGTGCTGGAACAGGGCGCGCTAATGAAAAACTGTTTTTT.